The next 9 T cell receptor beta chains were all read from a single sample in a study of Ad26.COV2.S vaccination and SARS-CoV-2 variants. Sequencing was performed with immunoSEQ multiplex PCR; in TCRdb, only in-frame clones are kept and a portion is missing. Of fewer than 500,000 clones in the sample, 85% to 90% were seen once. The treatment: approximately 18 received Ad26.COV2.S at low or high dose, single or two shots; five or six received placebo; per-sample allocation not given. Following the first vaccine or placebo injection, samples were taken on day 63. Sample: peripheral blood, taken in a trial of Ad26.COV2.S vaccine versus placebo. The receptors come from a person between 18 and 60 years old who received the Ad26.COV2.S COVID-19 vaccine or a placebo.

V and J are TRBV7-9 and TRBJ2-3, with TRBD1 identical over 8 bases. Trimming at V came to 4 bases and at J to 1 base, leaving 4 bases not matched to a gene. Germline V gene sequence: CDR1 SEHNR, CDR2 FQNEAQ (reference sequence). This CDR3 comprises 15 residues. The CDR3 here is CASSSGQGGTDTQYF. The CDR3 coding sequence is TGTGCCAGCAGCTCCGGACAGGGAGGCACAGATACGCAGTATTTT.

V usage is TRBV5-5 and J usage is TRBJ2-5; 9 bases are a match to TRBD2. The CDR3 runs to 16 residues. J was trimmed by 1 base and V by 0 bases; bases with no gene match: 4. Germline V lookup: CDR1 SGHKS, CDR2 YYEKEE (reference sequence). CDR3 nucleotide sequence: TGTGCCAGCAGCTTGGCACTAGCGGGTTCCCAAGAGACCCAGTACTTC. It translates to CASSLALAGSQETQYF.

J is TRBJ2-3 and V is TRBV24-1; 9 bases fit TRBD1. V lost 2 bases to trimming and J lost 4 bases; unmatched junction nucleotides: 3. Germline CDR1 KGHDR, CDR2 SFDVKD. The CDR3 runs to 15 residues. The CDR3 nucleotides are TGTGCCACCAGTGATTCCGGGACAGGGCCAGATACGCAGTATTTT. Translated, it gives CATSDSGTGPDTQYF.

The chain employs TRBV6-1 and TRBJ2-3; TRBD2 might be the D (6 bases). The CDR3 covers 15 residues. V lost 1 base, J lost 5 bases, and 13 bases lay in between. CDR1 is MNHNS, CDR2 SASEGT, per germline. CDR3: CASSEVGVSGDTQYF. DNA for the CDR3: TGTGCCAGCAGTGAAGTAGGGGTTAGCGGAGATACGCAGTATTTT.

V usage is TRBV12-3 or TRBV12-4 and J usage is TRBJ2-2; D not resolved. This CDR3 comprises 11 residues. V lost 3 bases to trimming and J lost 8 bases, with 4 bases between them. The CDR3 loop is CASSLRGELFF. The DNA of the CDR3 is TGTGCCAGCAGTTTGAGGGGGGAGCTGTTTTTT.

The chain has TRBV5-4 and TRBJ2-7; 13 nucleotides match TRBD2. V was pared by 4 bases and J by 1 base, with 5 bases of the junction left unmatched. CDR1 SGHNT and CDR2 YYREEE come from the germline V gene (reference sequence). CDR3 size: 16 residues. CDR3 coding DNA: TGTGCCAGCAGCCGGACTAGCGGGAGAGGGTCCTACGAGCAGTACGTC. Translation gives CASSRTSGRGSYEQYV.

The rearrangement joins TRBV12-5 to TRBJ2-7, with TRBD1 matching over 9 bases. This CDR3 comprises 14 residues. CDR1 LGHNT and CDR2 FRNRAP come from the germline V gene. V shed 9 bases, J shed 6 bases, and the junction held 12 bases outside the gene matches. CDR3 in amino acids: CARTLGGQGSEQYV. The CDR3 DNA is TGTGCTAGGACCCTCGGGGGACAGGGCAGCGAGCAGTACGTC.

This chain joins TRBV7-9 and TRBJ1-4; D might be TRBD1 (6 bases). Germline CDR1 SEHNR, CDR2 FQNEAQ (reference sequence). V was trimmed by 2 bases and J by 0 bases, leaving 7 bases between them. This CDR3 comprises 15 residues. CDR3 sequence (DNA): TGTGCCAGCAGCTTATCAGGGGCAACTAATGAAAAACTGTTTTTT. This codes for CASSLSGATNEKLFF.

V gene TRBV3-1 (or the pseudogene TRBV3-2) combines with J gene TRBJ1-6; D uncertain. The germline V and J ends were trimmed by 4 bases and 10 bases, with 14 bases remaining between them. This CDR3 spans 14 amino acids. Germline CDR1 reads LGHDT; CDR2 reads YNNKEL (reference sequence). In DNA, the CDR3 is TGTGCCAGCAGCCTCCCCCCTAGTGGCTCACCCCTCCACTTT. Amino acids: CASSLPPSGSPLHF.